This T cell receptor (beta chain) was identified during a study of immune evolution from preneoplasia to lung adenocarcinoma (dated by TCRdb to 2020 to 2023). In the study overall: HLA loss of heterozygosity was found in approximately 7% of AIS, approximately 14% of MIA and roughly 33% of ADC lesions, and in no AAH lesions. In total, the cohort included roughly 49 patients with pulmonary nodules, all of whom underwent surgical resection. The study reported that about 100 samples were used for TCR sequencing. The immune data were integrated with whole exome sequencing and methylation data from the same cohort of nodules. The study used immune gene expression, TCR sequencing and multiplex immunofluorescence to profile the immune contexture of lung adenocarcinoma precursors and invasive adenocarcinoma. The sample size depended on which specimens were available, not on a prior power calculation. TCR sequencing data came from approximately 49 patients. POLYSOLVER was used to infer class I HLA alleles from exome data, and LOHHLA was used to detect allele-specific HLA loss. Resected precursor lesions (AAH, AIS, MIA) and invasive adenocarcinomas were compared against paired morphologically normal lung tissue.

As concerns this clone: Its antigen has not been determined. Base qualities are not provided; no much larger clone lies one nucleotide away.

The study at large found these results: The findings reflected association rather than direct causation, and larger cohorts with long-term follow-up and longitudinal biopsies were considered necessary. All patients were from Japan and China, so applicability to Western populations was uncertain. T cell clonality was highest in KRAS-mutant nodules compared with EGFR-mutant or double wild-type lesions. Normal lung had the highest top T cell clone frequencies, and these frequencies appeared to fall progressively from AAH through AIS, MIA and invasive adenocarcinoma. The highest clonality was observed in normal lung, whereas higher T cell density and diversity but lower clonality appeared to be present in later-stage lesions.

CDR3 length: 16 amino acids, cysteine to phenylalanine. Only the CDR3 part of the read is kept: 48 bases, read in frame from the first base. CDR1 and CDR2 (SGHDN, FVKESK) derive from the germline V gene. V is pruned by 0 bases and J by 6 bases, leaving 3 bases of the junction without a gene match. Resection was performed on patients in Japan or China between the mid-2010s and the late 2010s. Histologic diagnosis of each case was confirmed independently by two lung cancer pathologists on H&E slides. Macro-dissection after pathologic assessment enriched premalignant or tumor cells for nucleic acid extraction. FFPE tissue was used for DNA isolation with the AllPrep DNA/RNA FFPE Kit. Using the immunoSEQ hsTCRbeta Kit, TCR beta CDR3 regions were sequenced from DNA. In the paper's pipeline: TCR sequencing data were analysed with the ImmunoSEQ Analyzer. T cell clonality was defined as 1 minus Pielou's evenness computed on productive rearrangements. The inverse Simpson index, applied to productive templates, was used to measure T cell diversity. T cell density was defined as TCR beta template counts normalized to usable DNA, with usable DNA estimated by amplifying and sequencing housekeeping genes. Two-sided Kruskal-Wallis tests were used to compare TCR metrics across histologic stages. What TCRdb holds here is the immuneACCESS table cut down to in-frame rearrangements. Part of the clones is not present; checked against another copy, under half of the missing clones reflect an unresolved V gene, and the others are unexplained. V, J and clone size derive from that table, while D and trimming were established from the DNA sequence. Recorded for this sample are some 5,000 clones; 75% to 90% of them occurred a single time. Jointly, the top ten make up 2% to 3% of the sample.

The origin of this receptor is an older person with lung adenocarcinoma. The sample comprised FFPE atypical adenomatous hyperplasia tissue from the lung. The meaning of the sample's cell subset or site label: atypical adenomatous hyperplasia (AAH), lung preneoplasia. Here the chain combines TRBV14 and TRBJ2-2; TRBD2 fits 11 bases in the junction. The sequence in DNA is TGTGCCAGCAGCCAAGAACTAGCGGGAGCTGCCGGGGAGCTGTTTTTT. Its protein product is CASSQELAGAAGELFF.